A selection of T cell receptor beta chains follows, all from one sample in a study. TCRdb passed the RT-PCR reads through MiXCR, listing each CDR3 protein once. This table has more than 550,000 distinct CDR3 sequences, approximately 15% appearing once. What was sequenced was memory CD4+ T cells from blood. The receptor source for this set is a female donor in good health, serving as a healthy control. CDR3s include the opening cysteine and the closing phenylalanine or tryptophan. D genes are given only for firm matches. Only part of the rows carry a size: once, few, many, or a class if the clone is expanded.

TRBV5-1	TRBD1	TRBJ2-7	many	TGCGCCAGCAGCTTGGGCGGGACAGGTAATTACGAGCAGTACTTC	CASSLGGTGNYEQYF
TRBV12-3/TRBV12-4	-	TRBJ2-7	many	TGTGCCAGCAGTCCCCCGCGATACGAGCAGTACTTC	CASSPPRYEQYF
TRBV5-5	TRBD2	TRBJ2-1	many	TGTGCCAGCAGCCCGGGGACTAGCGCGAACCTCTACAATGAGCAGTTCTTC	CASSPGTSANLYNEQFF
TRBV20-1	-	TRBJ1-2	many	TGCAGTGCCGGGACACATAGCTACACCTTC	CSAGTHSYTF
TRBV24-1	-	TRBJ2-6	many	TGTGCCACCAGTGATTTGGGCTCTGGGGCCAACGTCCTGACTTTC	CATSDLGSGANVLTF
TRBV5-1	-	TRBJ2-1	many	TGCGCCAGCAGCTTGGGCAGTTTAGCACATGAGCAGTTCTTC	CASSLGSLAHEQFF
TRBV27	-	TRBJ2-6	few	TGTGCCAGCAAGGACCGTTGGGAAGGGGCCAACGTCCTGACTTTC	CASKDRWEGANVLTF
TRBV30	-	TRBJ1-2	few	TGTGCCTGGAGTGTACCCCTTATGGGTGGCTACACCTTC	CAWSVPLMGGYTF
TRBV24-1	-	TRBJ2-5	many	TGTGCCACCAGTGTCCCCTTCCTGACTGACCAAGAGACCCAGTACTTC	CATSVPFLTDQETQYF
TRBV20-1	-	TRBJ2-1	-	TGCAGTGCTATAAGTTCGCGAGTTTTCAATGAGCAGTTCTTC	CSAISSRVFNEQFF
TRBV3-1	-	TRBJ2-7	-	TGTGCCAGCTCCCGACAGTCAACCTACGAGCAGTACTTC	CASSRQSTYEQYF
TRBV2	TRBD2	TRBJ2-7	many	TGTGCCAGCAGTGAACGGCTAGCGGGCGGTTACGAGCAGTACTTC	CASSERLAGGYEQYF
TRBV29-1	-	TRBJ2-7	many	TGCAGCGTTGTTTGGGTCGAGCAGTACTTC	CSVVWVEQYF
TRBV29-1	-	TRBJ2-1	many	TGCAGCGTTGTTTTTGGGGGTCCGCGAGAGCAGTTCTTC	CSVVFGGPREQFF
TRBV27	TRBD1	TRBJ2-7	few	TGTGCCAGCAGTTCGGGACAGTTGCCCAGAGAGCAGTACTTC	CASSSGQLPREQYF
TRBV4-1	-	TRBJ2-3	-	TGCGCCAGCAGCCAAGATTTGAAAGATACGCAGTATTTT	CASSQDLKDTQYF
TRBV6-5	TRBD1	TRBJ1-2	-	TGTGCCAGCAGTGCTTACTTCTACAGGGGGTATGGCTACACCTTC	CASSAYFYRGYGYTF
TRBV10-3	-	TRBJ1-5	few	TGTGCCATCAGGGTGGGGGCGAATTCGAATCAGCCCCAGCATTTT	CAIRVGANSNQPQHF
TRBV7-3	-	TRBJ2-5	-	TGTGCCAGCAGCGCCCAGGGAGGGGGCCCATTATCAGAGACCCAGTACTTC	CASSAQGGGPLSETQYF
TRBV18	-	TRBJ1-6	-	TGTGCCAGCTCACATATGCCGCCAGGGCCAGGTTCACCCCTCCACTTT	CASSHMPPGPGSPLHF